This TCR beta chain derives from a study of identical twins. Unique molecular identifiers were present on the cDNA, and a universal primer site came from template switching. TCRdb reanalysed the 5' RACE reads using MiXCR and keeps one entry per CDR3 protein. The sample consists of 400,000 to 550,000 distinct CDR3 sequences, roughly 24% of them appearing once. Trimming removed 2 bases at V and 3 bases at J, with 13 bases between. The length of the CDR3 is 16 residues. CDR1 is KGHSH, CDR2 LQKENI, per germline. These data were also reused for a study on T cells expressing NK-cell markers. As that study records: The authors restricted sorting to alpha-beta TCR T cells with an anti-gamma-delta TCR antibody in several experiments.

The TCR comes from a woman aged 18-35 years in good health. Sequencing was carried out using CD4+ T cells sorted from blood. The chain has TRBV18 and TRBJ2-2, with D possibly matching TRBD1 (5 bases). The CDR3 sequence: CASSPRRGADTGELFF. As DNA, the CDR3 is TGTGCCAGCTCACCAAGAAGGGGCGCGGACACCGGGGAGCTGTTTTTT.